This note documents a single T cell receptor beta chain sequence. What it binds is not known. J was trimmed by 0 bases and V by 5 bases; bases with no gene match: 4. Per germline, CDR1 DFQATT and CDR2 SNEGSKA (reference sequence). This CDR3 region has 14 residues. They isolated at least 6 million PBMCs from each sample. The use of a sample-barcoded 5' primer and a J-beta primer mix characterized a second PCR of roughly 6 to 11 cycles. Researchers report that each sample yielded at least 3 million CDR3-containing paired-end reads. TCRdb itself ran the 5' RACE reads through MiXCR, one entry per CDR3 protein. The repertoire has hundreds of thousands of distinct CDR3 sequences, 45% to 70% of them found once; the top ten carry roughly 25%. The data are from a study of blood T cells in healthy people across ages. General observations from the study: Bulk PBMC profiling left naive and antigen-experienced comparisons inconclusive.

This receptor was obtained from a man in his forties in good health. The J gene is TRBJ2-1, the V gene TRBV20-1; 7 bases are a match to TRBD1. Material for sequencing was blood. CDR3 sequence (DNA): TGCAGTGCTGTACAGGGGAGCTCCTACAATGAGCAGTTCTTC. It yields the protein CSAVQGSSYNEQFF.